This T cell receptor (beta chain) was sequenced in a study of T cell repertoires in cytomegalovirus infection. TCRdb called the reads again in MiXCR, with one record for every CDR3 protein. The sample records tens of thousands of distinct CDR3 sequences, 20% to 25% being singletons. The length of the CDR3 is 14 residues. Per germline, CDR1 SGHVS and CDR2 FNYEAQ. V shed 2 bases and J shed 1 base, with 8 bases lying between them. This clonotype appeared a few times. The antigen is not known. Whole-study findings and limits: HLA-C-restricted TCR beta clonotypes specific for CMV led the ex vivo response. Cumulative frequency of public TCR beta families picked out carriers of CMV plus the relevant HLA.

The rearrangement uses TRBV7-6 and TRBJ1-1; D is ambiguous. This sample comprised CD8+ T cells from cultured PBMCs, obtained from culture after CMV antigen stimulation. The TCR comes from a human donor in good health (CMV status not recorded). Some clones in this sample may be carry-over from other donors' samples. The DNA for the CDR3 is TGTGCCAGCAGCTTAAGGTCAGAGAACACTGAAGCTTTCTTT. It translates to CASSLRSENTEAFF.